A selection of T cell receptor beta chains follows, all from one sample in a study of blood T cell repertoires in COVID-19. Sequencing was performed with immunoSEQ multiplex PCR; in TCRdb, only in-frame clones are kept and a portion is missing. The sample comprises a few hundred thousand clones, roughly four fifths of which are singletons, and approximately 2% rests with the top ten. The sample consisted of peripheral blood. Source of these receptors: a man aged 25 to 40 who had recovered from COVID-19. Each CDR3 is given with its conserved first and last residue. D genes are given only for firm matches. Rows give clone size only sometimes, using once, few, many, or a class for an expanded clone.

D gene	J gene	V gene	clone size	CDR3 DNA	CDR3 protein
TRBD2	TRBJ2-1	TRBV15	NA	TGTGCCACCAGCAGGGGGGTAGCGGGGCTCTACAATGAGCAGTTCTTC	CATSRGVAGLYNEQFF
NA	TRBJ1-4	TRBV2	NA	TGTGCCAGCAGTGAAGCGCTTCTGATGCGTAAAAATGAAAAACTGTTTTTT	CASSEALLMRKNEKLFF
NA	TRBJ2-4	TRBV7-9	NA	TGTGCCAGCAGCCCCCGCGGCCCCGGAGCCAAAAACATTCAGTACTTC	CASSPRGPGAKNIQYF
NA	TRBJ2-1	TRBV4-1	once	TGCGCCAGCAGCCAAGAGAGGGCCCTGGGCCACAATGAGCAGTTCTTC	CASSQERALGHNEQFF
TRBD1	TRBJ2-1	TRBV27	NA	TGTGCCACATCCAGGGGGTTGAGGAATGAGCAGTTCTTC	CATSRGLRNEQFF
TRBD2	TRBJ2-1	TRBV19	NA	TGTGCCAGTAGTATGGGGGGGGGTGCCTACAATGAGCAGTTCTTC	CASSMGGGAYNEQFF
NA	TRBJ2-3	TRBV5-1	NA	TGCGCCAGCAGCCCAGGGGAGAGCACAGATACGCAGTATTTT	CASSPGESTDTQYF
NA	TRBJ2-5	TRBV13	NA	TGTGCCAGCAGCTACTACAGGGTTACAGAGACCCAGTACTTC	CASSYYRVTETQYF
NA	TRBJ2-5	TRBV20-1	once	TGCAGTGCTAGCGGGGGTGAGACCCAGTACTTC	CSASGGETQYF
TRBD1	TRBJ2-6	TRBV7-9	once	TGTGCCAGCAGTCCACGGACAGGGAGGAGCTCTGGGGCCAACGTCCTGACTTTC	CASSPRTGRSSGANVLTF
NA	TRBJ2-5	TRBV11-2	NA	TGTGCCAGCAGCTTAGGGCCACCTCCAGAGACCCAGTACTTC	CASSLGPPPETQYF
NA	TRBJ2-5	TRBV2	few	TGTGCCAGCAGGATGGAGCAAGAGACCCAGTACTTC	CASRMEQETQYF
TRBD2	TRBJ2-1	TRBV2	few	TGTGCCAGCAGTGTGGGGCTAGCGGGGAACAATGAGCAGTTCTTC	CASSVGLAGNNEQFF
TRBD1	TRBJ1-2	TRBV28	NA	TGTGCCAGCAGTTTAGATCGGGACAGGGTTTTCGGGAACTATGGCTACACCTTC	CASSLDRDRVFGNYGYTF
TRBD1	TRBJ2-4	TRBV27	NA	TGTGCCGGTCTCCGGGACAGCCAAAACATTCAGTACTTC	CAGLRDSQNIQYF
NA	TRBJ1-4	TRBV6-5	many	TGTGCCAGCAGTCAACAAACAGGGTCCAATGAAAAACTGTTTTTT	CASSQQTGSNEKLFF
TRBD1	TRBJ2-5	TRBV9	NA	TGTGCCAGCAGAGGGGGCGAAGAGACCCAGTACTTC	CASRGGEETQYF
TRBD2	TRBJ2-3	TRBV6-4	NA	TGTGCCAGCAGTGAAGAATCTAGCGGGGGATATACGCAGTATTTT	CASSEESSGGYTQYF
NA	TRBJ2-7	TRBV6-5	NA	TGTGCCAGCAGTTACGCAGGGGTGTTCCACGAGCAGTACTTC	CASSYAGVFHEQYF
NA	TRBJ2-2	TRBV18	NA	TGTGCCAGCTCAGTGACGGGTGCGAACACCGGGGAGCTGTTTTTT	CASSVTGANTGELFF
TRBD1	TRBJ1-2	TRBV10-1	NA	TGCGCCAGCAGTGAAAGCTTGACAGGGGTCGGAGGCTACACCTTC	CASSESLTGVGGYTF
NA	TRBJ2-3	TRBV11-2	NA	TGTGCCAGCAGCCAAAACCAGCGAAGTCTCGGTACGCAGTATTTT	CASSQNQRSLGTQYF
TRBD1	TRBJ2-3	TRBV5-1	NA	TGCGCCAGCAGCTTCGGCAGGGGGACAGATACGCAGTATTTT	CASSFGRGTDTQYF
NA	TRBJ1-6	TRBV10-2	NA	TGCGCCAGCAGTGATTATTCCGATTCACCCCTCCACTTT	CASSDYSDSPLHF
NA	TRBJ2-3	TRBV12-3/TRBV12-4	NA	TGTGCCAGCAGTTTAACCGGGCGGGCTACGCAGTATTTT	CASSLTGRATQYF
TRBD2	TRBJ2-3	TRBV9	few	TGTGCCAGCAGCGTAATCGGGGGGTACGGGGATACGCAGTATTTT	CASSVIGGYGDTQYF
TRBD2	TRBJ2-6	TRBV6-4	few	TGTGCCAGCATGGCGGGGGGGCCCGACTCTGGGGCCAACGTCCTGACTTTC	CASMAGGPDSGANVLTF
NA	TRBJ2-1	TRBV10-2	NA	TGCGCCAGCAGTGAGTCGATCGGGAACGAGCAGTTCTTC	CASSESIGNEQFF
NA	TRBJ1-2	TRBV7-8	NA	TGTGCCAGCAGTCCCCGGTTGGGCAGAACGGCCTATGGCTACACCTTC	CASSPRLGRTAYGYTF
NA	TRBJ2-5	TRBV3-1/TRBV3-2	NA	TGTGCCAGCAGCCATAGGGGGGGCCAAGAGACCCAGTACTTC	CASSHRGGQETQYF
TRBD1	TRBJ1-1	TRBV7-3	NA	TGTGCCAGCAGCTTAAATCCCTTCAAACAGGGGCGCCGGACTGAAGCTTTCTTT	CASSLNPFKQGRRTEAFF
NA	TRBJ1-2	TRBV6-6	NA	TGTGCCAGCCGACCGGGAGATTCATATGGCTACACCTTC	CASRPGDSYGYTF
TRBD2	TRBJ2-2	TRBV10-1	NA	TGCGCCAGCAGTCCAACTAGCGGGGGAAACACCGGGGAGCTGTTTTTT	CASSPTSGGNTGELFF
NA	TRBJ2-7	TRBV5-1	NA	TGCGCCAGCAGCTTGGGAGCCTACGAGCAGTACTTC	CASSLGAYEQYF
NA	TRBJ1-2	TRBV28	NA	TGTGCCAGCAGTTTAGAGGGGGGGCCTAACTATGGCTACACCTTC	CASSLEGGPNYGYTF